Below are 23 T cell receptor beta chains sequenced from a single sample in a study of blood T cells in healthy people across ages. PCR was performed a second time for about 7 to 12 cycles using a sample-barcoded 5' primer and a J-beta primer mix. Each CDR3 protein gets one entry after TCRdb re-called the 5' RACE reads with MiXCR. This sample yields 1 million to 1.2 million distinct CDR3 sequences, of which around two fifths are seen a single time; roughly 14% belongs to the top ten. The material sequenced was blood. The receptors derive from a young man in good health.

V is TRBV7-9 and J is TRBJ2-1; D possibly uses TRBD1 or TRBD2 (6 bases each). Germline CDR1 and CDR2: SEHNR and FQNEAQ (reference sequence). Trimming removed 3 bases at V and 6 bases at J, with 15 bases between. This CDR3 region has 15 residues. CDR3 DNA sequence: TGTGCCAGCAGCTTGTTGGGGGGCGTATTCAATGAGCAGTTCTTC. This sequence encodes CASSLLGGVFNEQFF.

This chain uses TRBV12-3 or TRBV12-4 with TRBJ2-7; D assignment may be TRBD1 or TRBD2 (6 bases each). V lost 3 bases and J lost 3, with 12 bases in between. The CDR3 loop spans 14 amino acids. CDR3 region: CASSFAGQGYEQYF. As DNA, the CDR3 is TGTGCCAGCAGTTTTGCGGGACAAGGCTACGAGCAGTACTTC.

This clonotype was detected only a few times. CDR3 region: CASSYSTEVGELFF. For the CDR3, the DNA is TGTGCCAGCAGTTACTCGACAGAAGTCGGGGAGCTGTTTTTT. V usage is TRBV6-5 and J usage is TRBJ2-2; D might be TRBD1 (5 bases). In germline, CDR1 is MNHEY, CDR2 SVGAGI. The CDR3 length is 14 residues. The V and J ends lost 0 bases and 7 bases respectively, with 9 bases between them.

This clonotype was picked up a small number of times. The chain combines TRBV4-3 with TRBJ1-4; 7 bases line up with TRBD1. The CDR3 consists of 13 residues. The V segment lost 10 bases and the J segment 8 bases; nucleotides outside the gene matches: 10. Per the germline V gene, CDR1 is LGHNA and CDR2 is YSLEER. CDR3 coding DNA: TGCGCCAACGCTAGGGGGCATGGCGAAAAACTGTTTTTT. It codes for CANARGHGEKLFF.

In this sample, this clonotype turned up a few times. The chain employs TRBV6-2 or TRBV6-3 and TRBJ1-3; no clear D gene. Germline assignment: CDR1 MNHEY and CDR2 SVGEGT. V was shortened by 6 bases and J by 4 bases, with 13 bases between the two germline ends. The CDR3 is made up of 14 amino acids. CDR3 sequence: CASSKPVGGNTIYF. The CDR3 DNA follows: TGTGCCAGCAGCAAACCGGTGGGCGGAAACACCATATATTTT.

The rearrangement joins TRBV13 to TRBJ1-1; TRBD1 matches at 8 bases. CDR1 is PRHDT and CDR2 is FYEKMQ in the germline V gene (reference sequence). With 3 bases clipped from V and 4 bases from J, the junction kept 4 bases outside the gene matches. The CDR3 loop spans 14 amino acids. CDR3 sequence reads: CASSLDRDGTEAFF. CDR3 nucleotide sequence: TGTGCCAGCAGCTTGGACAGGGATGGCACTGAAGCTTTCTTT.

This clonotype was counted a few times. V is TRBV6-5 and J is TRBJ2-1, with D hard to call. Per the germline V gene, CDR1 is MNHEY and CDR2 is SVGAGI. This CDR3 is 15 amino acids long. The V and J ends lost 0 bases and 0 bases respectively, with 6 bases between them. The CDR3 loop is CASSYSSNSYNEQFF. CDR3 DNA: TGTGCCAGCAGTTACTCTTCAAACTCCTACAATGAGCAGTTCTTC.

This clonotype was detected only a few times. This chain joins TRBV29-1 and TRBJ1-5; D gene unclear. Per germline, CDR1 SQVTM and CDR2 ANQGSEA. Trimming left V 3 bases short and J 5 bases short, with 11 bases between. The CDR3 contains 13 residues. Here the CDR3 reads CSVEEGGDQPQHF. CDR3 nucleotides: TGCAGCGTTGAGGAAGGCGGGGATCAGCCCCAGCATTTT.

V gene TRBV6-2 or TRBV6-3 combines with J gene TRBJ2-3, with a tentative D call TRBD1 (6 bases). Trimming pared 5 bases from V and 5 bases from J, leaving 14 bases between. The CDR3 totals 14 residues. Germline V gene lookup returns CDR1 MNHEY and CDR2 SVGEGT. Here the CDR3 DNA reads TGTGCCAGCAGTCGCCGGGACACTAAAGATACGCAGTATTTT. Its protein product is CASSRRDTKDTQYF.

The rearrangement joins TRBV25-1 to TRBJ1-5; a weak D match, TRBD1 (5 bases). The V gene lost 3 bases and the J gene lost 6 bases, with 6 bases spanning the gap. CDR1 and CDR2 from the germline V gene are MGHDK and SYGVNS. The CDR3 has 12 residues. The CDR3 DNA reads TGTGCCAGCAGTGACGGGGGTCAGCCCCAGCATTTT. Protein product: CASSDGGQPQHF.

Concerning this clonotype: A much more abundant neighbour one base away suggests this may be a read error. The V and J genes are TRBV7-2 and TRBJ2-2, with 7 bases that match TRBD2. The germline CDR1 and CDR2 sequences are SGHTA and FQGNSA. CDR3 length: 14 residues. CDR3 loop: CASSLTGGFGKLFF. CDR3 sequence (DNA): TGTGCCAGCAGCTTAACGGGGGGTTTCGGGAAGCTGTTTTTT.

Ten or more counts support this clonotype. The chain uses TRBV9 and TRBJ1-2, with 7 bases that match TRBD1. The CDR3 loop spans 18 amino acids. Germline V CDR1 and CDR2: SGDLS, YYNGEE. The ends lost 4 bases at V and 0 bases at J; junction bases unmatched: 15. The CDR3 sequence is CASSPSKARGATNYGYTF. The CDR3 nucleotides read TGTGCCAGCAGCCCCTCGAAAGCCAGGGGGGCTACTAACTATGGCTACACCTTC.

The chain employs TRBV12-3 or TRBV12-4 and TRBJ2-7, with 8 positions matching TRBD2. The CDR3 has 13 amino acids. Trimming took 9 bases from V and 7 from J; bases not matched to a gene: 11. The CDR3, as DNA: TGTGCCAGTACGGGACTAGTTGCGATGGAGCAGTACTTC. As protein: CASTGLVAMEQYF.

V and J are TRBV6-5 and TRBJ2-5; possible D gene TRBD1, 5 bases. Germline loops: CDR1 MNHEY, CDR2 SVGAGI. This CDR3 has 13 amino acids. Between the trimmed V and J ends, which lost 4 bases and 11 bases, there was a span of 17 bases. CDR3 bases: TGTGCCAGCAGTTGGGCAGGGTCTAATGAGCAGTACTTC. It translates to CASSWAGSNEQYF.

This clonotype was seen a single time. V usage is TRBV6-1 and J usage is TRBJ1-3; D gene uncertain. This CDR3 has 18 residues. Trimming left V 2 bases short and J 0 bases short, with 17 bases between. Germline CDR1 MNHNS, CDR2 SASEGT. CDR3: CASSERRLRETSGNTIYF. As DNA, the CDR3 is TGTGCCAGCAGTGAACGGAGGCTCCGGGAAACCTCTGGAAACACCATATATTTT.

This clonotype was counted only a few times. J is TRBJ2-5 and V is TRBV6-2 or TRBV6-3, with 11 bases that match TRBD2. Germline trimming cut 4 bases from V and 4 bases from J; bases unmatched to any gene: 8. CDR1 is MNHEY and CDR2 is SVGEGT in the germline V gene. There are 16 residues in the CDR3. The CDR3 spells CASSSWTSGQRETQYF. The CDR3 DNA follows: TGTGCCAGCAGTTCATGGACTAGCGGGCAAAGAGAGACCCAGTACTTC.

This clonotype appeared a few times. The V gene is TRBV7-6, the J gene TRBJ1-1; TRBD1 is a possible D gene (6 bases). The V end lost 5 bases, the J end lost 0 bases, and 19 bases lay between the germline ends. This CDR3 spans 17 amino acids. Per the germline V gene, CDR1 is SGHVS and CDR2 is FNYEAQ. CDR3 in DNA: TGTGCCAGCAGCCCCCTGAGACAGGAGAGATTGAACACTGAAGCTTTCTTT. This gives the protein CASSPLRQERLNTEAFF.

V usage is TRBV12-5 and J usage is TRBJ2-1; 9 bases match TRBD2. The CDR3 consists of 18 residues. Germline V lookup: CDR1 LGHNT, CDR2 FRNRAP. V gave up 3 bases and J gave up 0 bases; unmatched junction bases: 9. The CDR3 DNA reads as TGTGCTAGTGGTTTCTTCCTAGCGGGGTCGAACTCCTACAATGAGCAGTTCTTC. Translating it yields CASGFFLAGSNSYNEQFF.

This clonotype turned up a few times. The chain employs TRBV12-3 or TRBV12-4 and TRBJ1-2; 7 bases are a match to TRBD1. Losses at the gene ends were 6 bases for V and 2 bases for J; bases not matched to a gene: 3. The CDR3 contains 13 residues. This CDR3 reads CASRQGVNYGYTF. Here the CDR3 DNA reads TGTGCCAGCAGGCAGGGGGTAAACTATGGCTACACCTTC.

This clonotype has a handful of counts. The chain combines TRBV6-2 or TRBV6-3 with TRBJ2-7, with TRBD1 as a possible D gene (5 bases). The germline gives CDR1 MNHEY, CDR2 SVGEGT. Trimming stripped 5 bases from V and 2 bases from J, with 13 bases between. The CDR3 contains 14 residues. For the CDR3, the DNA is TGTGCCAGCAGTCAACGACAGAACCCCTACGAGCAGTACTTC. Residues: CASSQRQNPYEQYF.

This chain uses TRBV12-3 or TRBV12-4 with TRBJ2-5; D gene ambiguous. Trimming shortened V by 2 bases and J by 11 bases, and 15 bases separated the two germline ends. CDR3 length: 13 amino acids. Written as DNA, the CDR3 is TGTGCCAGCAGTTTATGGTTGGGCAATGAGCAGTACTTC. Amino acids: CASSLWLGNEQYF.

In this sample, this clonotype turned up a few times. The chain combines TRBV28 with TRBJ2-5, with TRBD2 identical over 9 bases. Germline V CDR1 and CDR2: MDHEN, SYDVKM. J lost 1 base, V lost 3 bases, and 6 bases had no gene match. This CDR3 has 16 residues. As DNA, the CDR3 is TGTGCCAGCAGTTTTCTCTCTAGCGGGGTCCAAGAGACCCAGTACTTC. This encodes CASSFLSSGVQETQYF.

The rearrangement uses TRBV27 and TRBJ1-4; D is unclear. There are 16 residues in the CDR3. CDR1 is MNHEY, CDR2 SMNVEV, per germline (reference sequence). Deletions cut 5 bases from V and 3 bases from J, with 16 bases between. CDR3 loop: CASSGIFQAANEKLFF. CDR3 coding DNA: TGTGCCAGCAGTGGGATCTTTCAAGCAGCTAATGAAAAACTGTTTTTT.